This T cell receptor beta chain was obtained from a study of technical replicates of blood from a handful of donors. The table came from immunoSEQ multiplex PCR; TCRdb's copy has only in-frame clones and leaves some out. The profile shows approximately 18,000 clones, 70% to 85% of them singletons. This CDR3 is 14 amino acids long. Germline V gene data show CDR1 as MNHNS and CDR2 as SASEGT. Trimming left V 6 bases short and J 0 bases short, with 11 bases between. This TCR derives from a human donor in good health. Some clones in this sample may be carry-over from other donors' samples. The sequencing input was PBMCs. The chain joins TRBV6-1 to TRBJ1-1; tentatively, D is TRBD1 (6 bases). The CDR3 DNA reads TGTGCCAGCAGACAGGGTAACATGAACACTGAAGCTTTCTTT. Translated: CASRQGNMNTEAFF.